Below, 23 T cell receptor beta chains from the same sample are listed, as sequenced in a study of blood T cell repertoires in COVID-19. Sequencing used immunoSEQ multiplex PCR; TCRdb keeps in-frame clones, though not all of them. The table lists hundreds of thousands of clones, roughly 91% of them singletons. The sample was peripheral blood. The receptors were sampled from a woman aged 50 to 60 with COVID-19, enrolled during active disease.

CDR3 residues: CASSQDVEMGNQPQHF. The CDR3 DNA reads as TGCGCCAGCAGCCAAGATGTAGAGATGGGCAATCAGCCCCAGCATTTT. The chain joins TRBV4-1 to TRBJ1-5; D call uncertain. The V end lost 0 bases, the J end lost 2 bases, and 11 bases lay between the germline ends. The CDR3 length is 16 residues. The germline CDR1 and CDR2 sequences are MGHRA and YSYEKL.

The V gene is TRBV5-6, the J gene TRBJ2-7; 10 positions match TRBD1. Germline V gene sequence: CDR1 SGHDT, CDR2 YYEEEE. The CDR3 consists of 15 residues. Trimming took 5 bases from V and 4 from J; bases not matched to a gene: 9. CDR3 DNA: TGTGCCAGCAGATACACGGGACAGGGGATTTACGAGCAGTACTTC. This translates into CASRYTGQGIYEQYF.

The CDR3 DNA is TGCAGTGCTAGTATGCTTGGCGGGGGGATTCCCACAGATACGCAGTATTTT. Translation gives CSASMLGGGIPTDTQYF. The genes are TRBV20-1 and TRBJ2-3; 8 bases are a match to TRBD2. Per the germline V gene, CDR1 is DFQATT and CDR2 is SNEGSKA (reference sequence). V lost 3 bases, J lost 2 bases, and 13 bases stayed unmatched. This CDR3 has 17 amino acids.

The rearrangement uses TRBV5-5 and TRBJ1-1, with a possible D match to TRBD1 (5 bases). Per germline, CDR1 SGHKS and CDR2 YYEKEE (reference sequence). The V and J ends lost 1 base and 1 base respectively, with 20 bases between them. The CDR3 covers 18 residues. CDR3 protein: CASSLWGRPQGTNTEAFF. In DNA form, the CDR3 reads TGTGCCAGCAGCTTGTGGGGGAGGCCCCAGGGAACGAACACTGAAGCTTTCTTT.

This clone was seen just once. The V call is TRBV6-5, the J call TRBJ1-2; 9 bases fit TRBD1. This CDR3 is 14 amino acids long. CDR1 and CDR2 (germline): MNHEY, SVGAGI. With V trimmed by 5 bases and J by 5 bases, 6 bases remained unmatched. DNA for the CDR3: TGTGCCAGCAGTCCGGACAGGGGCTGGTATGGCTACACCTTC. It specifies CASSPDRGWYGYTF.

The chain links TRBV5-4 to TRBJ2-1; weak D call: TRBD2 (6 bases). V lost 0 bases to trimming and J lost 0 bases, with 10 bases between them. Germline V gene lookup returns CDR1 SGHNT and CDR2 YYREEE (reference sequence). The CDR3 loop spans 16 amino acids. CDR3 DNA: TGTGCCAGCAGCTTGGGAAGTAGCGGCTCCTACAATGAGCAGTTCTTC. This translates into CASSLGSSGSYNEQFF.

In its sample, this clone was seen once. This chain connects TRBV5-1 to TRBJ1-2, with D perhaps matching TRBD1 (5 bases). This CDR3 contains 15 residues. The germline CDR1 and CDR2 sequences are SGHRS and YFSETQ. V lost 4 bases to trimming and J lost 2 bases, with 15 bases between them. The CDR3 DNA sequence: TGCGCCAGCAGCCAGGGCGCTCGGGTGAACTATGGCTACACCTTC. As protein: CASSQGARVNYGYTF.

V gene TRBV5-4 combines with J gene TRBJ1-1; D uncertain. In germline, CDR1 is SGHNT, CDR2 YYREEE (reference sequence). Between the trimmed V and J ends, which lost 4 bases and 1 base, there was a span of 11 bases. This CDR3 region has 14 residues. The CDR3 DNA sequence: TGTGCCAGCAGCGGCGGACGGGGGAACACTGAAGCTTTCTTT. This encodes CASSGGRGNTEAFF.

This clone was seen only once. The chain uses TRBV11-2 and TRBJ2-2, with unresolved D. Trimming cost V 7 bases and J 4 bases, with 19 bases left between them. CDR3 length equals 16 residues. CDR1 and CDR2 from the germline V gene are SGHAT and FQNNGV. The DNA of the CDR3 is TGTGCCAGCACGCCCCCGGGTTTAGACGTCACCGGGGAGCTGTTTTTT. Translating it yields CASTPPGLDVTGELFF.

The V and J genes are TRBV29-1 and TRBJ1-2, with D perhaps matching TRBD1 (5 bases). Trimming removed 6 bases at V and 8 bases at J, with 16 bases between. Germline V gene data show CDR1 as SQVTM and CDR2 as ANQGSEA. The CDR3 sequence is 12 residues long. The CDR3 bases are TGCAGCGTCAACAGGAGCCCGCGCGGCTACACCTTC. Its translation: CSVNRSPRGYTF.

This clone was detected only once. The chain recombines TRBV5-8 with TRBJ1-2; no definite D call. This CDR3 comprises 12 residues. V was pared by 1 base and J by 2 bases, with 3 bases between. Per the germline V gene, CDR1 is SGHTS and CDR2 is YDEGEE. CDR3 nucleotides: TGTGCCAGCAGCTTGCTGAACTATGGCTACACCTTC. Translated: CASSLLNYGYTF.

The chain carries TRBV11-2 and TRBJ1-2, with D possibly matching TRBD1 (6 bases). The ends were cut back, 5 bases at V and 8 bases at J, with 18 bases in the middle. This CDR3 comprises 14 residues. Per the germline V gene, CDR1 is SGHAT and CDR2 is FQNNGV. CDR3 loop: CASSKSGQFGGYTF. The CDR3, as DNA: TGTGCCAGCAGCAAATCTGGACAGTTTGGCGGCTACACCTTC.

J is TRBJ1-2 and V is TRBV5-8; the match to TRBD1 covers 9 bases. Germline V gene data show CDR1 as SGHTS and CDR2 as YDEGEE. This CDR3 spans 15 amino acids. Trimming removed 5 bases from V and 6 bases from J; junction bases left unmatched: 11. The CDR3 loop is CASSWGDREAHGYTF. Written as DNA, the CDR3 is TGTGCCAGCAGTTGGGGGGACAGGGAAGCGCATGGCTACACCTTC.

The chain couples TRBV27 to TRBJ2-2, with 7 bases identical to TRBD1. CDR1 and CDR2 (germline): MNHEY, SMNVEV (reference sequence). CDR3 length equals 14 residues. V was clipped by 6 bases and J by 1 base; unmatched bases: 2. The CDR3 protein is CASSRTGNTGELFF. The CDR3 nucleotides read TGTGCCAGCAGCCGGACAGGGAACACCGGGGAGCTGTTTTTT.

The chain employs TRBV7-3 and TRBJ2-5, with 7 bases aligning to TRBD1. Looked up from germline, CDR1 is SGHTA and CDR2 is FQGTGA. CDR3 length: 14 amino acids. V trimming: 3 bases; J trimming: 2 bases; junction bases outside the gene matches: 3. The CDR3 reads CASSFGTVQETQYF. The CDR3, as DNA: TGTGCCAGCAGCTTCGGGACAGTTCAAGAGACCCAGTACTTC.

This clone was recorded only once. The gene calls are TRBV7-3 and TRBJ1-2; D unclear. Germline V gene data show CDR1 as SGHTA and CDR2 as FQGTGA. This CDR3 contains 14 residues. V was trimmed by 0 bases and J by 8 bases, leaving 13 bases between them. The DNA for the CDR3 is TGTGCCAGCAGCTTAACGCGGAATTCGGGAGGCTACACCTTC. Translated: CASSLTRNSGGYTF.

This chain joins TRBV5-4 and TRBJ1-1; 7 nucleotides line up with TRBD1. The V segment lost 0 bases and the J segment 5 bases; nucleotides outside the gene matches: 7. CDR3 length equals 15 residues. CDR1 and CDR2 from the germline V gene are SGHNT and YYREEE (reference sequence). The CDR3 loop is CASSLGTTGVTEAFF. CDR3 DNA sequence: TGTGCCAGCAGCTTGGGGACAACAGGGGTAACTGAAGCTTTCTTT.

The gene calls are TRBV28 and TRBJ1-5, with a possible D match to TRBD1 (5 bases). Germline V lookup: CDR1 MDHEN, CDR2 SYDVKM. Between the trimmed V and J ends, which lost 3 bases and 9 bases, there was a span of 15 bases. This CDR3 is 14 amino acids long. In nucleotides, the CDR3 is TGTGCCAGCAGTTTGCGCCCGGGGGAGAGGCCCCAGCATTTT. Its translation is CASSLRPGERPQHF. The variable domain in full, completed from reference TRBV28 and TRBJ1-5, reads DVKVTQSSRYLVKRTGEKVFLECVQDMDHENMFWYRQDPGLGLRLIYFSYDVKMKEKGDIPEGYSVSREKKERFSLILESASTNQTSMYLCASSLRPGERPQHFGDGTRLSIL.

The V gene is TRBV5-1, the J gene TRBJ1-2; TRBD1 matches 9 bases. Trimming cost V 0 bases and J 5 bases; bases outside gene matches: 5. Per the germline V gene, CDR1 is SGHRS and CDR2 is YFSETQ. This CDR3 comprises 15 residues. CDR3 loop: CASSLVGTGQYGYTF. The CDR3 DNA reads TGCGCCAGCAGCTTGGTAGGGACAGGGCAATATGGCTACACCTTC.

The rearrangement joins TRBV10-3 to TRBJ1-1; 7 bases fit TRBD1. Trimming took 0 bases from V and 5 from J; bases not matched to a gene: 6. The CDR3 sequence is 15 residues long. Germline V gene lookup returns CDR1 ENHRY and CDR2 SYGVKD. The CDR3 DNA is TGTGCCATCAGTGAGTCGAACCAGGGGGGAACTGAAGCTTTCTTT. Protein sequence: CAISESNQGGTEAFF.

The chain recombines TRBV29-1 with TRBJ2-7, with D possibly TRBD2 on 5 matching bases. CDR1 and CDR2 from the germline V gene are SQVTM and ANQGSEA. The V and J ends lost 7 bases and 0 bases respectively, with 10 bases between them. CDR3 length: 12 amino acids. The CDR3 loop reads CSAGGASYEQYF. In DNA, the CDR3 is TGCAGCGCCGGAGGCGCCTCCTACGAGCAGTACTTC.

V usage is TRBV7-3 and J usage is TRBJ2-7, with TRBD1 identical over 9 bases. This CDR3 comprises 15 residues. J lost 3 bases, V lost 1 base, and 4 bases had no gene match. The germline V gene encodes CDR1 SGHTA and CDR2 FQGTGA. The DNA for the CDR3 is TGTGCCAGCAGCTTAAGTGTGGGACAGGGCTACGAGCAGTACTTC. This codes for CASSLSVGQGYEQYF.

The V and J genes are TRBV29-1 and TRBJ1-2; D remains ambiguous. The ends were cut back, 6 bases at V and 4 bases at J, with 18 bases in the middle. Germline V lookup: CDR1 SQVTM, CDR2 ANQGSEA. The CDR3 has 14 amino acids. CDR3 sequence (DNA): TGCAGCGTCCATCACCCCGACAAAACCTATGGCTACACCTTC. It codes for CSVHHPDKTYGYTF.